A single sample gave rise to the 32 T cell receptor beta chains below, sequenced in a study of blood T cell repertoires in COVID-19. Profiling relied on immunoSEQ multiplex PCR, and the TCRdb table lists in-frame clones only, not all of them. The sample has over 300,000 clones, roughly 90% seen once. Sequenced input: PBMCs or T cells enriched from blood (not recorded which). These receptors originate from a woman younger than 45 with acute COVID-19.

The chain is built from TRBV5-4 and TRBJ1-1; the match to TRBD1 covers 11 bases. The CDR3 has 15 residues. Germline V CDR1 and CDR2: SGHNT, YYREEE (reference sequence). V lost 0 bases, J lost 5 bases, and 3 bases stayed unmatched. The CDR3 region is CASSLAGTGGTEAFF. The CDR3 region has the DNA TGTGCCAGCAGCTTGGCCGGGACAGGGGGTACTGAAGCTTTCTTT.

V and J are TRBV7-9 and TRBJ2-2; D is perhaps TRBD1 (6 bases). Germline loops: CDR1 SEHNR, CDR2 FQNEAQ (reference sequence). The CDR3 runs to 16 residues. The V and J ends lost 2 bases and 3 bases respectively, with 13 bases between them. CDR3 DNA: TGTGCCAGCAGCTTAAGACAGGTTATGGACACCGGGGAGCTGTTTTTT. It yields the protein CASSLRQVMDTGELFF.

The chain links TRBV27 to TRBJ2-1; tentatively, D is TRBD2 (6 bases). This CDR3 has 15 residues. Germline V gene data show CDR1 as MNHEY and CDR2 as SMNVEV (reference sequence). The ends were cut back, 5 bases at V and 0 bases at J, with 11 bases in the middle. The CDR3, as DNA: TGTGCCAGCAGTAGGGGACTTCCCTCCTACAATGAGCAGTTCTTC. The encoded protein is CASSRGLPSYNEQFF.

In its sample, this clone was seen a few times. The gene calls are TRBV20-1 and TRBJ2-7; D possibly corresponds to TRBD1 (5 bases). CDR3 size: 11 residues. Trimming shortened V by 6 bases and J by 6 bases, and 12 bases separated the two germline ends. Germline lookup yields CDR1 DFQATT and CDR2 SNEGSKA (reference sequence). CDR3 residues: CSAQQAAEQYF. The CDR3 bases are TGCAGTGCGCAACAGGCCGCCGAGCAGTACTTC.

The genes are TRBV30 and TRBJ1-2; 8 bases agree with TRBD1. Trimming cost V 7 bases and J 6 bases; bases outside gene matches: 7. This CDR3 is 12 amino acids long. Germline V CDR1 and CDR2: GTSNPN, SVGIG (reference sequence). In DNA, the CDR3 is TGTGCCTCCCCGACAGGGGCGGATGGCTACACCTTC. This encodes CASPTGADGYTF. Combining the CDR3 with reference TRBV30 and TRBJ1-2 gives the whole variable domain SQTIHQWPATLVQPVGSPLSLECTVEGTSNPNLYWYRQAAGRGLQLLFYSVGIGQISSEVPQNLSASRPQDRQFILSSKKLLLSDSGFYLCASPTGADGYTFGSGTRLTVV.

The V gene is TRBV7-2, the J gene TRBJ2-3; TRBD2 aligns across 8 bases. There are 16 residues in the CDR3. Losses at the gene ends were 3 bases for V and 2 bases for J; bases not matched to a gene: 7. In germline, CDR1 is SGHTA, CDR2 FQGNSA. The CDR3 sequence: CASSFASGQHTDTQYF. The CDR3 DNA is TGTGCCAGCAGCTTCGCTAGCGGGCAACACACAGATACGCAGTATTTT.

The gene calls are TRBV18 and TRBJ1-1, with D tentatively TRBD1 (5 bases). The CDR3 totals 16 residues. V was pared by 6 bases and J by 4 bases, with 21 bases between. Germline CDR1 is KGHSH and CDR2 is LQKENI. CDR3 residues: CASSPFGVDSSTEAFF. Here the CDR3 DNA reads TGTGCCAGCTCTCCCTTCGGAGTTGACAGCAGCACTGAAGCTTTCTTT.

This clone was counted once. The CDR3 sequence: CASLNRGRTTEAFF. DNA of the CDR3: TGTGCCAGCTTAAATCGCGGGCGGACGACTGAAGCTTTCTTT. The chain couples TRBV18 to TRBJ1-1; D not certain. The V gene's germline CDR1 is KGHSH and CDR2 LQKENI. The CDR3 loop spans 14 amino acids. V shed 7 bases and J shed 5 bases, with 17 bases lying between them. Together with reference TRBV18 and TRBJ1-1, the CDR3 gives the full variable domain: NAGVMQNPRHLVRRRGQEARLRCSPMKGHSHVYWYRQLPEEGLKFMVYLQKENIIDESGMPKERFSAEFPKEGPSILRIQQVVRGDSAAYFCASLNRGRTTEAFFGQGTRLTVV.

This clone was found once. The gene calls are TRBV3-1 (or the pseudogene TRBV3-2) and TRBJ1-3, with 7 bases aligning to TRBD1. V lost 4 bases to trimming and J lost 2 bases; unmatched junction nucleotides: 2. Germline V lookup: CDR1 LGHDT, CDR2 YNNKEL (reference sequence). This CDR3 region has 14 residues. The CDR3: CASSPTGPGNTIYF. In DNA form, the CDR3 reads TGTGCCAGCAGCCCGACAGGGCCTGGAAACACCATATATTTT.

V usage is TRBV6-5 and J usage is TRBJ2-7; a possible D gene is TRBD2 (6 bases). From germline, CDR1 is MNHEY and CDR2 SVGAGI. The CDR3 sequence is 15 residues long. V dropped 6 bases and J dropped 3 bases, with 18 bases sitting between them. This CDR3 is CASRGTPPLYYEQYF. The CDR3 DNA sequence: TGTGCCAGCAGGGGGACTCCCCCATTGTACTACGAGCAGTACTTC.

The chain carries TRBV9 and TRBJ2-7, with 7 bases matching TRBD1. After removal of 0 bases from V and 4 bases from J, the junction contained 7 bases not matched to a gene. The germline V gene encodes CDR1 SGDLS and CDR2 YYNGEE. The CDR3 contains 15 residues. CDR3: CASSVGYRGDYEQYF. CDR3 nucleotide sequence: TGTGCCAGCAGCGTAGGCTACAGGGGAGATTACGAGCAGTACTTC. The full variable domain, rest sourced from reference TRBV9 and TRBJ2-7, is DSGVTQTPKHLITATGQRVTLRCSPRSGDLSVYWYQQSLDQGLQFLIQYYNGEERAKGNILERFSAQQFPDLHSELNLSSLELGDSALYFCASSVGYRGDYEQYFGPGTRLTVT.

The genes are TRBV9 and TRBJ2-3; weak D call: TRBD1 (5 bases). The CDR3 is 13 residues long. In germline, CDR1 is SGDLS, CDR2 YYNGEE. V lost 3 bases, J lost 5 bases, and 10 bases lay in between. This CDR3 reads CASSDSGLDTQYF. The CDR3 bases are TGTGCCAGCAGCGATTCAGGGTTAGATACGCAGTATTTT.

This CDR3 is CASSLRTGRAYEQYF. The CDR3 DNA is TGTGCCAGCTCACTGAGGACAGGGAGGGCCTACGAGCAGTACTTC. The V and J genes are TRBV18 and TRBJ2-7; TRBD1 is a possible D gene (8 bases). Trimming pared 4 bases from V and 2 bases from J, leaving 15 bases between. The CDR3 runs 15 residues. CDR1 is KGHSH and CDR2 is LQKENI in the germline V gene. The full variable domain, its missing parts supplied by reference TRBV18 and TRBJ2-7, is NAGVMQNPRHLVRRRGQEARLRCSPMKGHSHVYWYRQLPEEGLKFMVYLQKENIIDESGMPKERFSAEFPKEGPSILRIQQVVRGDSAAYFCASSLRTGRAYEQYFGPGTRLTVT.

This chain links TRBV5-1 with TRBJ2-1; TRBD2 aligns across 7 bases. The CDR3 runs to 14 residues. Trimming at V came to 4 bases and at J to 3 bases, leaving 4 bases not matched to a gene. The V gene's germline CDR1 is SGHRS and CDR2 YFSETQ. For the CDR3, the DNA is TGCGCCAGCAGCGACGGGACTAACTACAATGAGCAGTTCTTC. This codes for CASSDGTNYNEQFF.

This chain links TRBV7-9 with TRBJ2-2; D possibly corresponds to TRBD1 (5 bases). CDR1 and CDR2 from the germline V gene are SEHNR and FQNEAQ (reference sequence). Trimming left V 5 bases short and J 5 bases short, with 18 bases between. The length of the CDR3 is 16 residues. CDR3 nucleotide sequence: TGTGCCAGCAGCCAGCCCGGTAGGGGTGATACCGGGGAGCTGTTTTTT. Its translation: CASSQPGRGDTGELFF. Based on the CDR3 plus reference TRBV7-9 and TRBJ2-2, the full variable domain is DTGVSQNPRHKITKRGQNVTFRCDPISEHNRLYWYRQTLGQGPEFLTYFQNEAQLEKSRLLSDRFSAERPKGSFSTLEIQRTEQGDSAMYLCASSQPGRGDTGELFFGEGSRLTVL.

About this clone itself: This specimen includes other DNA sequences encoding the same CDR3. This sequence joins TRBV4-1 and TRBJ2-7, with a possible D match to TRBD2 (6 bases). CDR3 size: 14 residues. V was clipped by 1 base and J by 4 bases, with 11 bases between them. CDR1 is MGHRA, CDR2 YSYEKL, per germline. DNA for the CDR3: TGCGCCAGCAGCCAAGGTCCGGGAGAGTACGAGCAGTACTTC. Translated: CASSQGPGEYEQYF.

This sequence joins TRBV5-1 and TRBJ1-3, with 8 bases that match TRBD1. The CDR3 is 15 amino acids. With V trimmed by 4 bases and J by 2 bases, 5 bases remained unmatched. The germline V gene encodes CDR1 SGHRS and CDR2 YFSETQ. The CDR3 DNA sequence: TGCGCCAGCAGCCTACGGACAGGGACTGGAAACACCATATATTTT. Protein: CASSLRTGTGNTIYF.

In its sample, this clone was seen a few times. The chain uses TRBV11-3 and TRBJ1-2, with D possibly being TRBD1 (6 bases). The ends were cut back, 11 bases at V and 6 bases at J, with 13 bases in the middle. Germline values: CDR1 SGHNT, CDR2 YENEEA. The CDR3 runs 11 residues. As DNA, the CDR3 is TGTGCCCCATGCGGGGGCGATGGCTACACCTTC. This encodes CAPCGGDGYTF.

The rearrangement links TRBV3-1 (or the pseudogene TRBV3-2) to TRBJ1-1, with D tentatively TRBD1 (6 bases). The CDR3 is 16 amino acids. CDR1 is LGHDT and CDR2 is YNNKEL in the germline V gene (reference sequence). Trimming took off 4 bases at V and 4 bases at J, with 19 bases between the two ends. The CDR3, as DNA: TGTGCCAGCAGCCCACGGAATCAGGGGCGTGGCACTGAAGCTTTCTTT. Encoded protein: CASSPRNQGRGTEAFF.

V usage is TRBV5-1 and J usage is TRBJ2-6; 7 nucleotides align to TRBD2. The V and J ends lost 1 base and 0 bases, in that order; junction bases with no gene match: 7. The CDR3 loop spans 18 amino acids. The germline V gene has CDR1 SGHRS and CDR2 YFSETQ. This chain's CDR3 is CASSLMAGVISGANVLTF. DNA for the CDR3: TGCGCCAGCAGCTTGATGGCGGGGGTGATCTCTGGGGCCAACGTCCTGACTTTC.

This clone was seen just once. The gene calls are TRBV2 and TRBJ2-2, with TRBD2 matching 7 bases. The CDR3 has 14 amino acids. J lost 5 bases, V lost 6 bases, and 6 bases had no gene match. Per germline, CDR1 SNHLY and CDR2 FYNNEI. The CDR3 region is CASRGGTATGELFF. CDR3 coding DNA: TGTGCCAGCAGGGGAGGGACGGCGACCGGGGAGCTGTTTTTT.

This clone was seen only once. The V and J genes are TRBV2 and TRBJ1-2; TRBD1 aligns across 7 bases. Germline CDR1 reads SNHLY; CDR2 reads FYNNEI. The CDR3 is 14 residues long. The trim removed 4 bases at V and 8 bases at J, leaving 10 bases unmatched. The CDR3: CASSGGRGFDGYTF. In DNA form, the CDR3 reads TGTGCCAGCAGTGGGGGCAGGGGGTTTGACGGCTACACCTTC.

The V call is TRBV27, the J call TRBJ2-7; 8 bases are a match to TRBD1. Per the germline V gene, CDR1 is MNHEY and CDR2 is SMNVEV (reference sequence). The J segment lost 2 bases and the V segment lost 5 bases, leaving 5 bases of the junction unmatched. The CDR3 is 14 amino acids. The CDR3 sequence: CASSRRTGPYEQYF. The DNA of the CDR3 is TGTGCCAGCAGTAGAAGGACAGGGCCCTACGAGCAGTACTTC.

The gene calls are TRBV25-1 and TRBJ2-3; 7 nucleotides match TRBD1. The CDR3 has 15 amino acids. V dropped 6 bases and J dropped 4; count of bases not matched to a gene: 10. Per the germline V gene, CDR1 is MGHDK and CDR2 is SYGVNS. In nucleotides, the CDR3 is TGTGCCAGCAGGAAGGGGGCTGGTTCCGCAGATACGCAGTATTTT. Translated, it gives CASRKGAGSADTQYF.

The CDR3 is CAWSVPMYSRANTEAFF. The CDR3, as DNA: TGTGCCTGGAGTGTACCCATGTACAGCAGGGCCAACACTGAAGCTTTCTTT. The rearrangement links TRBV30 to TRBJ1-1; possible D gene TRBD1, 5 bases. Germline V gives CDR1 GTSNPN, CDR2 SVGIG (reference sequence). The V end lost 0 bases, the J end lost 2 bases, and 19 bases lay between the germline ends. CDR3 size: 17 residues.

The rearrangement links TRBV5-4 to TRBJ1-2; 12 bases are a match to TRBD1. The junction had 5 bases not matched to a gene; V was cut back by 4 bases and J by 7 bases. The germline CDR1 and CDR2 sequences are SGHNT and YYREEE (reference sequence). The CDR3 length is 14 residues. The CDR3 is CASSPGQGAVGYTF. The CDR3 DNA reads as TGTGCCAGCAGCCCGGGACAGGGGGCGGTTGGCTACACCTTC.

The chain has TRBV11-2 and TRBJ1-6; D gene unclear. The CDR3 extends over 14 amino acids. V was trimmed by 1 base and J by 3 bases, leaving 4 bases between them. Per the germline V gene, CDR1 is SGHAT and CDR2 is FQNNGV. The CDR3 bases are TGTGCCAGCAGCTTAGGAGGCTATAATTCACCCCTCCACTTT. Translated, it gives CASSLGGYNSPLHF. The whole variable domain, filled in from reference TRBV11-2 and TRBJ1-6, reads EAGVAQSPRYKIIEKRQSVAFWCNPISGHATLYWYQQILGQGPKLLIQFQNNGVVDDSQLPKDRFSAERLKGVDSTLKIQPAKLEDSAVYLCASSLGGYNSPLHFGNGTRLTVT.

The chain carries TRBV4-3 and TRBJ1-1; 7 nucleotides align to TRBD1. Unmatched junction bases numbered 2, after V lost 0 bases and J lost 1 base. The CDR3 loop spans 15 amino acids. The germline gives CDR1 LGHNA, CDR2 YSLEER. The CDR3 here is CASSQEGQKNTEAFF. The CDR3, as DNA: TGCGCCAGCAGCCAAGAGGGACAGAAGAACACTGAAGCTTTCTTT.

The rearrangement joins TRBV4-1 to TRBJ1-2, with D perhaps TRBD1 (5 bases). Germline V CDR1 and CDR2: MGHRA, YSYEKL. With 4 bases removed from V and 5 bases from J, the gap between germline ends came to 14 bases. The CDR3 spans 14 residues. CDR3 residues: CASSLSAGEYGYTF. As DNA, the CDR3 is TGCGCCAGCAGCCTCTCCGCGGGGGAGTATGGCTACACCTTC.

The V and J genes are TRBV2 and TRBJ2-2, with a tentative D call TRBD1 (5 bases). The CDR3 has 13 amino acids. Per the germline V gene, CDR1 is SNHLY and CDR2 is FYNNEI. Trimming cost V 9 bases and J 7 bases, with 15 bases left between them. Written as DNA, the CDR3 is TGTGCCAGTCACCCTGACAGTCGCGGGGAGCTGTTTTTT. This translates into CASHPDSRGELFF.

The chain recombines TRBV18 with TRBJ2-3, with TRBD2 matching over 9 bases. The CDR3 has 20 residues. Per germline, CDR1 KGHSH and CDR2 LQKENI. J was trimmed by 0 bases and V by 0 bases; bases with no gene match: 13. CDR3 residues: CASSPPQGAGGTSSTDTQYF. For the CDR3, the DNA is TGTGCCAGCTCACCACCCCAGGGCGCGGGGGGGACATCTAGCACAGATACGCAGTATTTT.

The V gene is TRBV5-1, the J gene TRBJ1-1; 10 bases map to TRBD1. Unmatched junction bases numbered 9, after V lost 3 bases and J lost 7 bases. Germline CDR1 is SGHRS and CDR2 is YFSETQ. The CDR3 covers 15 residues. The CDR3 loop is CASSSTGTGEGEAFF. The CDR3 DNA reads TGCGCCAGCAGCTCCACCGGGACAGGGGAGGGTGAAGCTTTCTTT.